This T cell receptor (beta chain) was sequenced in a study of Ad26.COV2.S vaccination and SARS-CoV-2 variants (dated by TCRdb to 2020 to 2022). With regard to the full study: Donors in the vaccine arm were drawn from COV1001, a multicentre, randomized, double-blind, placebo-controlled phase I-IIa trial testing Ad26.COV2.S in healthy adults. Trial participants were randomized into five groups of five: low-dose or high-dose Ad26.COV2.S given once or twice, or placebo on both occasions. Blinding of investigators to trial group allocation was maintained during experiments and outcome assessment. Ad26.COV2.S was given intramuscularly at 5x10^10 or 1x10^11 viral particles, as a single shot or as two shots 56 days apart. TCRbeta repertoire sequencing was used to assess the specificity and breadth of SARS-CoV-2-reactive T cell receptors after Ad26.COV2.S vaccination. The TCR-sequenced set comprised around 32 samples: around 20 Ad26.COV2.S vaccine recipients, 5 placebo recipients and 8 SARS-CoV-2 convalescent individuals.

The immunoSEQ Assay was the method used to sequence TCRbeta CDR3 regions. After extraction, genomic DNA underwent amplification by bias-controlled multiplex PCR, followed by high-throughput sequencing. The study's own analysis went as follows. To quantify the absolute abundance of each unique TCRbeta CDR3 region, sequences were collapsed and filtered. T cell fraction was estimated by normalizing TCRbeta template counts to usable DNA, which was measured by amplifying reference genes present in all nucleated cells. Repertoire TCRs were annotated as SARS-CoV-2-specific when V gene, CDR3 amino acid sequence and J gene were exactly matched to a known reactive TCR set. The reference SARS-CoV-2 TCR set came from MIRA and was filtered for enrichment in COVID-19-positive ImmuneCODE repertoires, removing public or cross-reactive TCRs. Using the MIRA antigens, annotated TCRs were further analysed by specific ORF or by position within an ORF. Breadth was defined as the number of annotated unique rearrangements divided by the total number of unique productive rearrangements, and depth was defined as the summed frequency of the annotated unique rearrangements. Two-sided Wilcoxon rank-sum tests were applied when comparing TCR breadth between groups. TCRdb mirrors the immuneACCESS table, restricted to in-frame sequences. Some clones are absent from its copies; in checked studies, under half trace to an unresolved V gene, and the reason for the others is unknown. V and J calls plus clone size are reproduced from that table; the DNA served to infer D and trimming. The sample profile shows roughly 680,000 clones; roughly 90% of them were found once. Of the sample, approximately 1.5% falls within the top ten clones.

On this clone: Its antigen remains unidentified. No qualities accompany the bases; no much larger clone lies one base away.

Interpreted using the paper, the treatment or condition label stands for: approximately 18 received Ad26.COV2.S at low or high dose, single or two shots; roughly 5 received placebo; per-sample allocation not given. Repertoires of vaccine and placebo recipients were sequenced from samples taken on day 63 after the first injection. In Cohort 1b, around 23 adults aged 18-55 years were enrolled at a single site in Boston, USA, between 29 July and 7 August 2020. As a vaccine, Ad26.COV2.S was a replication-incompetent adenovirus type 26 vector that expressed a prefusion-stabilized SARS-CoV-2 spike protein derived from the original Wuhan strain. The full study reports these points: The authors noted that total T cell responses may have been underestimated by the TCR breadth and depth analyses. Ad26.COV2.S recipients had higher spike-specific TCR breadth than placebo recipients (P = 0.0014). Comparable non-spike TCR breadth was observed between vaccine and placebo recipients, consistent with only spike being contained in the vaccine. The study lacked the statistical power to compare responses across vaccine doses or regimens. After vaccination, spike-specific CD8+ and CD4+ T cell responses were reported to show substantial breadth.

Sequenced here: peripheral blood, sampled in a trial of Ad26.COV2.S vaccine versus placebo. The TCR was taken from a person aged 18-60 years who received the Ad26.COV2.S COVID-19 vaccine or a placebo.

The base sequence is TGTGCCAGCAGTGTGGACAGGGCAAACACTGAAGCTTTCTTT. The encoded protein is CASSVDRANTEAFF. The sequence joins TRBV2 to TRBJ1-1; 8 bases in the junction line up with TRBD1. Relative to germline, V is missing 4 bases and J is missing 2 bases, with 3 bases of the junction outside any gene match. The germline V gene sets CDR1 to SNHLY and CDR2 to FYNNEI. The CDR3 sequence holds 14 residues, the cysteine and phenylalanine included. The CDR3 DNA has 42 bases and is translated from base 1.